These 19 T cell receptor beta chains originate from one sample sequenced in a study of blood T cell repertoires in COVID-19. Assay used: immunoSEQ multiplex PCR; TCRdb lists only in-frame clones, some missing. The sample has more than 100,000 clones; 70% to 90% are singletons. Specimen: peripheral blood. The receptors were gathered from a man aged 35-49 years with acute or convalescent COVID-19.

The sample holds one count of this clone. The chain carries TRBV9 and TRBJ2-1, with a tentative D call TRBD2 (5 bases). Trimming took off 0 bases at V and 8 bases at J, with 9 bases between the two ends. The CDR3 has 13 residues. CDR1 is SGDLS and CDR2 is YYNGEE in the germline V gene. CDR3 region: CASSVATRDEQFF. DNA for the CDR3: TGTGCCAGCAGCGTAGCTACGAGGGATGAGCAGTTCTTC.

This chain joins TRBV3-1 (or the pseudogene TRBV3-2) and TRBJ1-3; D is unresolved. V was cut by 0 bases and J by 4 bases, with 10 bases left in between. The CDR3 is 15 amino acids. Germline lookup yields CDR1 LGHDT and CDR2 YNNKEL (reference sequence). The CDR3 coding sequence is TGTGCCAGCAGCCAAGAGGCAGTCGCAGGAAACACCATATATTTT. This gives the protein CASSQEAVAGNTIYF.

This chain joins TRBV4-3 and TRBJ1-2, with D unresolved. V gave up 0 bases and J gave up 4 bases, with 12 bases separating them. This CDR3 comprises 15 residues. Germline lookup yields CDR1 LGHNA and CDR2 YSLEER. The CDR3 sequence is CASSQDDSTPYGYTF. The CDR3 bases are TGCGCCAGCAGCCAAGATGACTCCACACCCTATGGCTACACCTTC.

This clone was counted a few times. The rearrangement uses TRBV30 and TRBJ1-4, with TRBD1 matching over 9 bases. V gave up 3 bases and J gave up 4 bases; unmatched junction bases: 3. Germline V CDR1 and CDR2: GTSNPN, SVGIG (reference sequence). This CDR3 comprises 14 residues. The chain's CDR3 is CAWRLTGGNEKLFF. In DNA form, the CDR3 reads TGTGCCTGGAGACTGACAGGGGGTAATGAAAAACTGTTTTTT.

The sample holds one count of this clone. This chain joins TRBV7-6 and TRBJ1-1; D not certain. CDR1 and CDR2 (germline): SGHVS, FNYEAQ. The CDR3 is 14 residues long. V was cut by 2 bases and J by 1 base, with 8 bases left in between. The CDR3, as DNA: TGTGCCAGCAGCTTAAACGGGGAGAACACTGAAGCTTTCTTT. Its translation: CASSLNGENTEAFF.

The chain carries TRBV5-1 and TRBJ2-2; TRBD2 matches 13 bases. This CDR3 region has 15 residues. V was pared by 3 bases and J by 5 bases, with 1 base of the junction left unmatched. CDR1 and CDR2 (germline): SGHRS, YFSETQ. CDR3 loop: CASSWTSGRTGELFF. CDR3 nucleotides: TGCGCCAGCAGCTGGACTAGCGGGAGAACCGGGGAGCTGTTTTTT.

The chain uses TRBV5-6 and TRBJ2-2, with TRBD1 matching over 7 bases. The germline CDR1 and CDR2 sequences are SGHDT and YYEEEE. The CDR3 is 16 residues long. The V and J ends lost 1 base and 3 bases, in that order; junction bases with no gene match: 6. CDR3 DNA sequence: TGTGCCAGCAGCTTGTCCACCGGGACAGACACCGGGGAGCTGTTTTTT. This translates into CASSLSTGTDTGELFF.

V is TRBV14 and J is TRBJ2-5; TRBD1 is a possible D gene (6 bases). Deletions cut 4 bases from V and 5 bases from J, with 17 bases between. Germline values: CDR1 SGHDN, CDR2 FVKESK. The CDR3 has 15 residues. CDR3 sequence: CASSRLTGMRETQYF. The DNA for the CDR3 is TGTGCCAGCAGCCGCCTCACAGGGATGCGGGAGACCCAGTACTTC.

Regarding this clone: Mismatch with germline at one junction end may stem from a read error. The V and J genes are TRBV7-7 and TRBJ2-3; D perhaps matches TRBD2 (6 bases). Germline values: CDR1 SSHAT, CDR2 FNYEAQ (reference sequence). The CDR3 has 15 residues. CDR3 coding DNA: TGTGCTAGCAGCTCCGGGACTGTAAGGTCCGATACGCAGTATTTT. Encoded protein: CASSSGTVRSDTQYF.

The rearrangement uses TRBV6-5 and TRBJ1-1; a possible D gene is TRBD1 (5 bases). Germline V gene lookup returns CDR1 MNHEY and CDR2 SVGAGI. V lost 5 bases and J lost 4, with 17 bases in between. CDR3 length: 15 amino acids. This chain's CDR3 is CASSSGGALGTEAFF. In DNA, the CDR3 is TGTGCCAGCAGTAGTGGCGGGGCTCTGGGCACTGAAGCTTTCTTT.

The rearrangement uses TRBV7-2 and TRBJ2-3; 7 bases map to TRBD1. J was trimmed by 0 bases and V by 1 base; bases with no gene match: 4. The CDR3 loop spans 16 amino acids. Germline loops: CDR1 SGHTA, CDR2 FQGNSA. The CDR3 region is CASSLVGTASTDTQYF. In nucleotides, the CDR3 is TGTGCCAGCAGCTTAGTCGGGACAGCTAGCACAGATACGCAGTATTTT. Full variable domain (rest looked up from reference TRBV7-2 and TRBJ2-3): GAGVSQSPSNKVTEKGKDVELRCDPISGHTALYWYRQSLGQGLEFLIYFQGNSAPDKSGLPSDRFSAERTGGSVSTLTIQRTQQEDSAVYLCASSLVGTASTDTQYFGPGTRLTVL.

This chain links TRBV6-5 with TRBJ1-4, with D unclear. Trimming took off 8 bases at V and 5 bases at J, with 6 bases between the two ends. Germline V gene sequence: CDR1 MNHEY, CDR2 SVGAGI. This CDR3 is 11 amino acids long. CDR3 bases: TGTGCCAGCGGACTAAATGAAAAACTGTTTTTT. Amino acids: CASGLNEKLFF.

The chain has TRBV24-1 and TRBJ1-4; 9 bases align to TRBD1. Trimming took 3 bases from V and 4 from J; bases not matched to a gene: 17. CDR1 and CDR2 from the germline V gene are KGHDR and SFDVKD. CDR3 length: 20 residues. The CDR3 DNA follows: TGTGCCACCAGTGATCCTGACCCAATTCCGTTGACAGGGGGTAATGAAAAACTGTTTTTT. As protein: CATSDPDPIPLTGGNEKLFF.

CDR3 residues: CASSSDRVLPGELFF. For the CDR3, the DNA is TGTGCCAGCAGCTCGGACAGGGTTCTTCCCGGGGAGCTGTTTTTT. V gene TRBV11-3 combines with J gene TRBJ2-2; TRBD1 agrees at 8 bases. Per the germline V gene, CDR1 is SGHNT and CDR2 is YENEEA. The CDR3 spans 15 residues. V lost 4 bases and J lost 6; bases outside the gene matches: 7.

The rearrangement uses TRBV4-2 and TRBJ1-5, with 10 bases fitting TRBD1. Germline values: CDR1 LGHNA, CDR2 YNFKEQ. Losses at the gene ends were 4 bases for V and 1 base for J; bases not matched to a gene: 7. The CDR3 runs to 17 residues. As DNA, the CDR3 is TGTGCCAGCAGCCGAGGACAGGGGGTAGGCAGCAATCAGCCCCAGCATTTT. This codes for CASSRGQGVGSNQPQHF.

The genes are TRBV15 and TRBJ1-3; D is unresolved. Germline lookup yields CDR1 LNHNV and CDR2 YYDKDF (reference sequence). The CDR3 is 14 residues long. The V and J ends lost 3 bases and 4 bases respectively, with 10 bases between them. CDR3 DNA: TGTGCCACCAGCAGTTCCGCGCCAGGAAACACCATATATTTT. It codes for CATSSSAPGNTIYF.

The V call is TRBV27, the J call TRBJ2-1, with 7 nucleotides matching TRBD2. CDR1 and CDR2 from the germline V gene are MNHEY and SMNVEV (reference sequence). V was pared by 5 bases and J by 3 bases, with 4 bases of the junction left unmatched. The CDR3 spans 14 residues. The CDR3 nucleotides are TGTGCCAGCAGTCAAGTAGCGGGCTACAATGAGCAGTTCTTC. Amino acid sequence: CASSQVAGYNEQFF.

The chain links TRBV10-3 to TRBJ1-1, with D uncertain. V was cut by 2 bases and J by 10 bases, with 11 bases left in between. The CDR3 has 12 residues. Germline V gene data show CDR1 as ENHRY and CDR2 as SYGVKD. The chain's CDR3 is CAISEPGGGAFF. As DNA, the CDR3 is TGTGCCATCAGTGAGCCGGGAGGTGGAGCTTTCTTT.

This rearrangement joins TRBV2 to TRBJ1-1, with unresolved D. Germline values: CDR1 SNHLY, CDR2 FYNNEI. The CDR3 extends over 14 amino acids. The V end lost 6 bases, the J end lost 0 bases, and 11 bases lay between the germline ends. In DNA form, the CDR3 reads TGTGCCAGCAGGATGGGCTCCATGAACACTGAAGCTTTCTTT. Translated: CASRMGSMNTEAFF.